A single sample is the source of the 10 T cell receptor beta chains below, sequenced in a study of tumor-infiltrating lymphocytes in localized non-small cell lung cancer. Assay: immunoSEQ multiplex PCR; the TCRdb copy retains only in-frame clones and omits some. Seen here are fewer than 12,000 clones, about 62% observed once, and the top ten hold around 10%. The sample comprised lung tumor tissue. These receptors were obtained from a human donor with non-small cell lung cancer.

The chain combines TRBV4-3 with TRBJ1-6; 7 bases map to TRBD1. The CDR3 consists of 16 residues. Germline lookup yields CDR1 LGHNA and CDR2 YSLEER. The junction had 2 bases not matched to a gene; V was cut back by 3 bases and J by 0 bases. CDR3: CASSQDRSSYNSPLHF. The DNA of the CDR3 is TGCGCCAGCAGCCAGGACAGGAGCTCCTATAATTCACCCCTCCACTTT.

The rearrangement links TRBV5-4 to TRBJ2-2; 7 nucleotides agree with TRBD1. CDR3 length: 14 amino acids. CDR1 and CDR2 (germline): SGHNT, YYREEE (reference sequence). V lost 4 bases, J lost 7 bases, and 7 bases stayed unmatched. Written as DNA, the CDR3 is TGTGCCAGCAGCCAAACAGGGGTTGGCGGGGAGCTGTTTTTT. It yields the protein CASSQTGVGGELFF.

The CDR3 DNA reads as TGTGCCAGCAGCCCGCACAGGGGCGAGCAGTACTTC. This sequence encodes CASSPHRGEQYF. The V and J genes are TRBV7-2 and TRBJ2-7, with 7 bases lining up with TRBD1. There are 12 residues in the CDR3. J gave up 6 bases and V 5 bases, and 4 bases lay outside the gene matches. Germline V gene data show CDR1 as SGHTA and CDR2 as FQGNSA.

In its sample, this clone was seen a few times. The chain combines TRBV19 with TRBJ1-1, with TRBD1 matching 7 bases. The germline gives CDR1 LNHDA, CDR2 SQIVND (reference sequence). The CDR3 totals 15 residues. V trimming: 5 bases; J trimming: 1 base; junction bases outside the gene matches: 7. DNA of the CDR3: TGTGCCAGTAGTCCCAGACAGGGTGGGAACACTGAAGCTTTCTTT. Protein: CASSPRQGGNTEAFF.

CDR3 residues: CAWSPGTQTGELFF. The CDR3 nucleotides read TGTGCCTGGAGCCCCGGGACGCAAACCGGGGAGCTGTTTTTT. J is TRBJ2-2 and V is TRBV30, with D possibly called TRBD1 or TRBD2 (5 bases each). Germline assignment: CDR1 GTSNPN and CDR2 SVGIG (reference sequence). The CDR3 has 14 residues. V gave up 3 bases and J gave up 5 bases, with 13 bases separating them.

The CDR3 region has the DNA TGCGCCAGCAGCTTGGCCCATGGCCCGTACGAGCAGTACTTC. It specifies CASSLAHGPYEQYF. The chain recombines TRBV5-1 with TRBJ2-7; D is unclear. The length of the CDR3 is 14 residues. V lost 0 bases and J 4 bases, leaving 11 bases between the germline ends. Per germline, CDR1 SGHRS and CDR2 YFSETQ.

J is TRBJ2-3 and V is TRBV7-4; 8 bases map to TRBD1. Losses at the gene ends were 5 bases for V and 3 bases for J; bases not matched to a gene: 10. The CDR3 is 16 amino acids. Germline values: CDR1 SGHVT, CDR2 SQSDAQ. CDR3: CASSMTGAYVTDTQYF. The CDR3 DNA sequence: TGTGCCAGCAGCATGACAGGGGCGTATGTGACAGATACGCAGTATTTT.

The V and J genes are TRBV5-6 and TRBJ1-1; the D is unclear. The germline V and J ends were trimmed by 2 bases and 5 bases, with 7 bases remaining between them. Germline CDR1 reads SGHDT; CDR2 reads YYEEEE. This CDR3 region has 12 residues. Here the CDR3 reads CASSFRSTEAFF. Here the CDR3 DNA reads TGTGCCAGCAGCTTCAGGAGTACTGAAGCTTTCTTT. Looking up the rest from reference TRBV5-6 and TRBJ1-1 gives the full variable domain: DAGVTQSPTHLIKTRGQQVTLRCSPKSGHDTVSWYQQALGQGPQFIFQYYEEEERQRGNFPDRFSGHQFPNYSSELNVNALLLGDSALYLCASSFRSTEAFFGQGTRLTVV.

This clone was counted once. This rearrangement joins TRBV7-9 to TRBJ1-1; no clear D gene. Germline assignment: CDR1 SEHNR and CDR2 FQNEAQ (reference sequence). Deletions cut 1 base from V and 4 bases from J, with 13 bases between. The CDR3 has 15 residues. Written as DNA, the CDR3 is TGTGCCAGCAGCTTAGGGTACGGAATGGGCACTGAAGCTTTCTTT. Its translation: CASSLGYGMGTEAFF.

The chain couples TRBV13 to TRBJ1-1; TRBD1 agrees at 7 bases. Germline V CDR1 and CDR2: PRHDT, FYEKMQ (reference sequence). The V segment lost 2 bases and the J segment 3 bases; nucleotides outside the gene matches: 9. This CDR3 has 16 amino acids. CDR3 protein: CASSLRTGAVDTEAFF. DNA for the CDR3: TGTGCCAGCAGCTTACGGACAGGCGCGGTCGACACTGAAGCTTTCTTT.